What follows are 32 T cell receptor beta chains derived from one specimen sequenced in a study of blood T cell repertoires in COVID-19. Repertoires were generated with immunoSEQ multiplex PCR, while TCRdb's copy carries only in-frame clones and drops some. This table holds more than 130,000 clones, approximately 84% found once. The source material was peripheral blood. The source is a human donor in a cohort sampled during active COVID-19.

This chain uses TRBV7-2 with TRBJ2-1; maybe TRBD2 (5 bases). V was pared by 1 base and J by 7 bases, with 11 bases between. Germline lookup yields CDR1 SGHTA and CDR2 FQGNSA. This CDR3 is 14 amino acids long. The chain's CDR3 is CASSLVRSGNEQFF. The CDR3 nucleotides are TGTGCCAGCAGCTTAGTACGATCGGGGAATGAGCAGTTCTTC.

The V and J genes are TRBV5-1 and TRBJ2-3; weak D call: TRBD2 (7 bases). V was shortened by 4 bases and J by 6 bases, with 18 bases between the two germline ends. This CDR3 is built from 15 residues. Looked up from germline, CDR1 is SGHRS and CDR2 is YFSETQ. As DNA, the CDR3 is TGCGCCAGCAGCGCCAGGGGAGGGCGGGAGGATACGCAGTATTTT. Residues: CASSARGGREDTQYF. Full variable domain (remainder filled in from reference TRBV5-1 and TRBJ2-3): KAGVTQTPRYLIKTRGQQVTLSCSPISGHRSVSWYQQTPGQGLQFLFEYFSETQRNKGNFPGRFSGRQFSNSRSEMNVSTLELGDSALYLCASSARGGREDTQYFGPGTRLTVL.

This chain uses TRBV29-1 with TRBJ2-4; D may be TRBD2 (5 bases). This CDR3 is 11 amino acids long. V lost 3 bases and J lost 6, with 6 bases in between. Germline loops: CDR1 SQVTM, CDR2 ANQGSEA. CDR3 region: CSVEGRNIQYF. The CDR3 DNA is TGCAGCGTTGAGGGGAGAAACATTCAGTACTTC.

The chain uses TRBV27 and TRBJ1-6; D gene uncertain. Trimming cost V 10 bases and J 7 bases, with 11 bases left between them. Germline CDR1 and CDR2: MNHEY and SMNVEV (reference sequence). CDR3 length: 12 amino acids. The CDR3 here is CATKLRNSPLHF. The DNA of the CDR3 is TGTGCCACCAAATTACGGAATTCACCCCTCCACTTT.

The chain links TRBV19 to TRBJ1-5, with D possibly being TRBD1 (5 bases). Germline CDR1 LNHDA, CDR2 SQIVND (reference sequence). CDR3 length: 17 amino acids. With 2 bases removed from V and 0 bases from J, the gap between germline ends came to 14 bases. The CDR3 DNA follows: TGTGCCAGTAGTATACTCCCCCAGGGCCATAGCAATCAGCCCCAGCATTTT. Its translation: CASSILPQGHSNQPQHF.

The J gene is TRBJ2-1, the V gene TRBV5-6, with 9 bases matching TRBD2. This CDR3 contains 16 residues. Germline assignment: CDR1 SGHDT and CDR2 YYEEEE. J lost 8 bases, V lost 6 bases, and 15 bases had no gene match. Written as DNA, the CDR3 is TGTGCCAGCACCCCCGAAGGAGCGGGGGGTATCGATGAGCAGTTCTTC. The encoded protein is CASTPEGAGGIDEQFF.

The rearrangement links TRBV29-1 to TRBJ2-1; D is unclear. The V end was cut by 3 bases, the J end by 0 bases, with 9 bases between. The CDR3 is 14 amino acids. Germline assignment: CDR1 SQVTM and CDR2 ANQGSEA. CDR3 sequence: CSVDWAVSYNEQFF. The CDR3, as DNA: TGCAGCGTTGACTGGGCTGTCTCCTACAATGAGCAGTTCTTC.

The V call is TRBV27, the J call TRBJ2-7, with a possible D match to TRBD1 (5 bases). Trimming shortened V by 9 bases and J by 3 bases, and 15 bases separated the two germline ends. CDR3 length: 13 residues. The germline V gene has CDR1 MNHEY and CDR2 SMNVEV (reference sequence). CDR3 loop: CASSGWGRYEQYF. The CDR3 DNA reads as TGTGCCAGTTCAGGGTGGGGCCGCTACGAGCAGTACTTC.

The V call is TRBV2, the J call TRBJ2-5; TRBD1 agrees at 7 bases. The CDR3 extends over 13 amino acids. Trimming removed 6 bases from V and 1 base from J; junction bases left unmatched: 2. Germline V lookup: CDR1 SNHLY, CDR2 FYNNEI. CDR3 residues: CASSRDSQETQYF. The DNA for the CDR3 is TGTGCCAGCAGCAGGGACAGCCAAGAGACCCAGTACTTC.

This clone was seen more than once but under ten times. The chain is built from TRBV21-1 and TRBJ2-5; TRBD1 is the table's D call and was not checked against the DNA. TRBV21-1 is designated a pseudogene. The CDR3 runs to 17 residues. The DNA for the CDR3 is TGTGCCAGCAGCAAAATCCCCAGGGGGACAGGGGACGAGACCCAGTACTTC. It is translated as CASSKIPRGTGDETQYF.

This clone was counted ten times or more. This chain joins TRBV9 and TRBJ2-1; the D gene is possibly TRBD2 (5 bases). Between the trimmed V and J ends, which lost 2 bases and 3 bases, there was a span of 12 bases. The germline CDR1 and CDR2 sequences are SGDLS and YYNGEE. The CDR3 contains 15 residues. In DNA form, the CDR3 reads TGTGCCAGCAGCGTCGAAGACGGGATCTACAATGAGCAGTTCTTC. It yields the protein CASSVEDGIYNEQFF. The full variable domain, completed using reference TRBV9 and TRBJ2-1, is DSGVTQTPKHLITATGQRVTLRCSPRSGDLSVYWYQQSLDQGLQFLIQYYNGEERAKGNILERFSAQQFPDLHSELNLSSLELGDSALYFCASSVEDGIYNEQFFGPGTRLTVL.

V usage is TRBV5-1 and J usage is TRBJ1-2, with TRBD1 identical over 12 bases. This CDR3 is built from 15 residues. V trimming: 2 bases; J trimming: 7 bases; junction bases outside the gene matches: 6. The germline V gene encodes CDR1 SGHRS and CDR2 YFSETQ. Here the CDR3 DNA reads TGCGCCAGCAGCTTTTCGGGACAGGGGGCAAGTGGCTACACCTTC. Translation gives CASSFSGQGASGYTF.

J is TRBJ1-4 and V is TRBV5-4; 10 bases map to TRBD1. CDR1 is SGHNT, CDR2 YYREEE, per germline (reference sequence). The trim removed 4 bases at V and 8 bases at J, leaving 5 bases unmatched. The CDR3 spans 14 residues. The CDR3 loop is CASSRDRGQEKLFF. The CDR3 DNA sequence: TGTGCCAGCAGCCGTGACAGGGGGCAAGAAAAACTGTTTTTT.

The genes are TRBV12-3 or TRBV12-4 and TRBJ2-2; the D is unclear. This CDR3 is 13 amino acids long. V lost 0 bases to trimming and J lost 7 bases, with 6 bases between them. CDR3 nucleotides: TGTGCCAGCAGTTTAGCCGAGATCGGGGAGCTGTTTTTT. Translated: CASSLAEIGELFF.

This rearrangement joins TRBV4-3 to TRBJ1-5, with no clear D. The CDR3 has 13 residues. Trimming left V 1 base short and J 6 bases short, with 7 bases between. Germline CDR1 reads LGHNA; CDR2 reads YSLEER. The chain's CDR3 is CASSQGIGQPQHF. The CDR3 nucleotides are TGCGCCAGCAGCCAAGGAATCGGTCAGCCCCAGCATTTT.

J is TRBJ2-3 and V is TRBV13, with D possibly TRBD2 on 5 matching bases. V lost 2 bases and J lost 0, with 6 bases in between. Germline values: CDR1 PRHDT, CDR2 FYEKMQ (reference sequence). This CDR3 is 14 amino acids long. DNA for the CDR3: TGTGCCAGCAGCTTACTAGCTAGCACAGATACGCAGTATTTT. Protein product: CASSLLASTDTQYF.

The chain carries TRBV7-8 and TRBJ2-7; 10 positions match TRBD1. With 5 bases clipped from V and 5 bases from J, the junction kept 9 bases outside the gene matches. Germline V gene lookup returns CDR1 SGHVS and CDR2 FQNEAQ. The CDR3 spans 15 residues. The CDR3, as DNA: TGTGCCAGCAGCCCCCGGGACAGGGGTATGAACGAGCAGTACTTC. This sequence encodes CASSPRDRGMNEQYF.

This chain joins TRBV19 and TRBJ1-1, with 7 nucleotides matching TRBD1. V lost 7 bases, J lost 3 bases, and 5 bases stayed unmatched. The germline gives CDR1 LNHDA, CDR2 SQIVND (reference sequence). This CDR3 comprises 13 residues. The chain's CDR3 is CASKGQGDTEAFF. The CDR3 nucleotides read TGTGCCAGTAAAGGGCAGGGGGACACTGAAGCTTTCTTT.

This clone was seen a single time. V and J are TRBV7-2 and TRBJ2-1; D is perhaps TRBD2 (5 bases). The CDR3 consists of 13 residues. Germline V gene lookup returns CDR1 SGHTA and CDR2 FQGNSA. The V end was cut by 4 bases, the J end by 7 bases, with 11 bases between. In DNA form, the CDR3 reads TGTGCCAGCAGCTCGGACTTCACGAATGAGCAGTTCTTC. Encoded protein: CASSSDFTNEQFF.

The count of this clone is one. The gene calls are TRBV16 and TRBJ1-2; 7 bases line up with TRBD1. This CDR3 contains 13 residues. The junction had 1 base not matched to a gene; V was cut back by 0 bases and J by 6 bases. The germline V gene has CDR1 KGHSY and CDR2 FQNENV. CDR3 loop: CASSQSRGNGYTF. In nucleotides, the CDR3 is TGTGCCAGCAGCCAATCCAGGGGGAATGGCTACACCTTC.

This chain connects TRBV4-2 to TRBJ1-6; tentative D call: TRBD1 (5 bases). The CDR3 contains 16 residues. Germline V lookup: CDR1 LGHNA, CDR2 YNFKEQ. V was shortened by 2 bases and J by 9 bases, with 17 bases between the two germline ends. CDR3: CASSQPTQGVGSPLHF. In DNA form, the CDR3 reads TGTGCCAGCAGCCAACCTACCCAGGGTGTAGGTTCACCCCTCCACTTT.

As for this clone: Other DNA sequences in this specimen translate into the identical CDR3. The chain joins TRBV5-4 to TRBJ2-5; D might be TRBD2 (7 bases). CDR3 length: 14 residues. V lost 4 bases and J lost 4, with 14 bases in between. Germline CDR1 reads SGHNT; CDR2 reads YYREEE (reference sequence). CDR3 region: CASSPGGGRETQYF. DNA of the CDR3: TGTGCCAGCAGCCCTGGGGGGGGGCGAGAGACCCAGTACTTC.

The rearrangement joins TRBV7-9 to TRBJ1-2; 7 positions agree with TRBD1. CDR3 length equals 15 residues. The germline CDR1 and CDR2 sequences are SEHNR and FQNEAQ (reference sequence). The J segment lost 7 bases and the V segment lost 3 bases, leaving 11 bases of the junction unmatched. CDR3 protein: CASSFVDRVEGGYTF. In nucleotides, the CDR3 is TGTGCCAGCAGCTTCGTTGACAGGGTTGAGGGTGGCTACACCTTC.

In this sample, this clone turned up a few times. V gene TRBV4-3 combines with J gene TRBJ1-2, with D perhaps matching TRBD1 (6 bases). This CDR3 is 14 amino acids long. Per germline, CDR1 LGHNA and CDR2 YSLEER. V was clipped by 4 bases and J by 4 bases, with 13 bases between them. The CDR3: CASSPNDRSYGYTF. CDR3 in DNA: TGCGCCAGCAGCCCAAACGACAGGTCCTATGGCTACACCTTC.

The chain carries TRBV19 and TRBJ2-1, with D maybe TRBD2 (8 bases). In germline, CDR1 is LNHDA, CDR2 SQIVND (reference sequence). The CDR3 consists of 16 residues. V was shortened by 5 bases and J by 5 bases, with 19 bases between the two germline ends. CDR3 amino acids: CASSRTGTRGHNEQFF. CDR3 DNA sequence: TGTGCCAGTAGTCGAACCGGGACTAGGGGGCACAATGAGCAGTTCTTC.

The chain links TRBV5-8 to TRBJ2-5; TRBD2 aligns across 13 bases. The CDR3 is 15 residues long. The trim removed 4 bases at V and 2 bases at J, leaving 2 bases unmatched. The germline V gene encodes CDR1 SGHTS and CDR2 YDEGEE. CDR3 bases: TGTGCCAGCAGCCCGGGACTAGCGGGACAAGAGACCCAGTACTTC. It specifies CASSPGLAGQETQYF. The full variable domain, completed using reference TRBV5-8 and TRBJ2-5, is EAGVTQSPTHLIKTRGQQATLRCSPISGHTSVYWYQQALGLGLQFLLWYDEGEERNRGNFPPRFSGRQFPNYSSELNVNALELEDSALYLCASSPGLAGQETQYFGPGTRLLVL.

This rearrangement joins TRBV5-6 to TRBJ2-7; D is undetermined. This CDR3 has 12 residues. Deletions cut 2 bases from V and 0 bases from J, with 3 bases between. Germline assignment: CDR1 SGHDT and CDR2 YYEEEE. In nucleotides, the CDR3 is TGTGCCAGCAGCTTAGCCTCCTACGAGCAGTACTTC. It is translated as CASSLASYEQYF.

CDR3 protein: CASSQDRGGGSTDTQYF. In nucleotides, the CDR3 is TGTGCCAGCAGCCAAGATAGAGGGGGGGGAAGCACAGATACGCAGTATTTT. The genes are TRBV4-2 and TRBJ2-3, with D maybe TRBD2 (7 bases). Looked up from germline, CDR1 is LGHNA and CDR2 is YNFKEQ. Trimming removed 0 bases at V and 0 bases at J, with 13 bases between. This CDR3 has 17 residues.

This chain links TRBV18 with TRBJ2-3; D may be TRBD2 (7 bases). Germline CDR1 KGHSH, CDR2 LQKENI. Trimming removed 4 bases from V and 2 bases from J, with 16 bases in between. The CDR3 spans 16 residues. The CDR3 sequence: CASSRGTGGNTDTQYF. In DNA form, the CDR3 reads TGTGCCAGCTCACGGGGGACGGGGGGCAACACAGATACGCAGTATTTT. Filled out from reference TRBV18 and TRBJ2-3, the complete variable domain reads NAGVMQNPRHLVRRRGQEARLRCSPMKGHSHVYWYRQLPEEGLKFMVYLQKENIIDESGMPKERFSAEFPKEGPSILRIQQVVRGDSAAYFCASSRGTGGNTDTQYFGPGTRLTVL.

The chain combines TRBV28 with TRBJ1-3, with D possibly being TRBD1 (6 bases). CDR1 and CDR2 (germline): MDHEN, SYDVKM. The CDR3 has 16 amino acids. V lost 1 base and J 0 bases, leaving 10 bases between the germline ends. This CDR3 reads CASSLFGRGSGNTIYF. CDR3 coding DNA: TGTGCCAGCAGTTTATTTGGCAGGGGCTCTGGAAACACCATATATTTT.

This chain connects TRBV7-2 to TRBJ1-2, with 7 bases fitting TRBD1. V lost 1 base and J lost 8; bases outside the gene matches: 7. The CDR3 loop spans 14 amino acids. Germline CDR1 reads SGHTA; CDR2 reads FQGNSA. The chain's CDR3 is CASSLVLAGGGYTF. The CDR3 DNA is TGTGCCAGCAGCTTAGTTTTGGCAGGGGGAGGCTACACCTTC.

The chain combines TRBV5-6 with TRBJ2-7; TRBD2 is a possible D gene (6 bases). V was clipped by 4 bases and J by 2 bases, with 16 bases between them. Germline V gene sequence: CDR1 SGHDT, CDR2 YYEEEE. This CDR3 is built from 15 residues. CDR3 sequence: CASSPGAGRPYEQYF. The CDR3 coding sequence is TGTGCCAGCAGCCCCGGGGCAGGGAGGCCCTACGAGCAGTACTTC.